This TCR beta chain appears in the sequencing data of a study of CXCR3-negative and CXCR3-positive naive CD8 T cells. Broader study findings: Upon cryopreservation, CXCR3 expression partially decreased, and most assays used fresh PBMCs.

Concerning this clonotype: No antigen is known for it.

Sorts performed in triplicate captured over 250,000 cells each from every CD8+ T cell subset. Phenotypically, naive CD8+ T cells corresponded to CD45RO-CCR7+CD27+CD95-. In germline, CDR1 is MNHEY, CDR2 SMNVEV (reference sequence). The CDR3 sequence is 13 residues long. The TRB libraries of cDNA were built by UMI-labeled 5' RACE. TCRdb reanalyzed the 5' RACE reads and collapses them to one entry per CDR3 protein, without DNA. The specimen's table records about 39,000 distinct CDR3 sequences. The specimen was naive CXCR3- CD8+ T cells from blood. The subset is: CD45RO-CCR7+CD27+CD95- naive CD8+ T cells lacking CXCR3 (TNR3-). The V gene is TRBV27, the J gene TRBJ1-2; TCRdb lists TRBD1, though no DNA is available to test this call. The sequence was collected from a human donor in good health. Some clones in this sample may be carry-over from other donors' samples. CDR3 sequence: CASSGRGGYGYTF.